This TCR beta chain emerged from a study of T cell responses to AZD1222 COVID-19 vaccine. For the study at large: Second-dose groups at about 4 or about 12 weeks were pooled. General study results and limits: The number of AZD1222 recipients seropositive at baseline was only six. Spike was spanned by vaccine-associated CD4 TCRs, which were dominant at 160-218 and 743-854. Repertoires were obtained solely post-peak T cell response.

TCRdb's table, derived via immunoSEQ multiplex PCR, lists solely in-frame clones and lacks some. Here the sample spans approximately 100,000 clones, around nine tenths being singletons. CDR3 length: 13 residues. Trimming removed 8 bases from V and 6 bases from J, with 11 bases in between. CDR1 is MNHEY, CDR2 SMNVEV, per germline (reference sequence). With respect to this clone: Its antigen remains unknown.

The sequence was obtained from an adult in good health. Sequenced material: peripheral blood, taken on day 0 of AZD1222 vaccination. The chain recombines TRBV27 with TRBJ1-6, with D tentatively TRBD1 (6 bases). CDR3 residues: CASCRGFNSPLHF. As DNA, the CDR3 is TGTGCCAGCTGCAGGGGCTTTAATTCACCCCTCCACTTT.